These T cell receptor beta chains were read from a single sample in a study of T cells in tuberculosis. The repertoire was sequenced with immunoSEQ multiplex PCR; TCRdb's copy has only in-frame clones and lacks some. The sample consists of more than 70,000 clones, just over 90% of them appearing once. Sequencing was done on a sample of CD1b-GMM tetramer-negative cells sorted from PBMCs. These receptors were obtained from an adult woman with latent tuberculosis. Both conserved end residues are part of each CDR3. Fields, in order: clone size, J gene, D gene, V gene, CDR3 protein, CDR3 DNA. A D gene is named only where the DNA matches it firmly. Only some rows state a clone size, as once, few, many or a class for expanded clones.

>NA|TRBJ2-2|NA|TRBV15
CATSRDLREAVGGELFF
TGTGCCACCAGCAGAGATCTCAGAGAGGCGGTGGGCGGGGAGCTGTTTTTT
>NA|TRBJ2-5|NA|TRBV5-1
CASSLEWGEGETQYF
TGCGCCAGCAGCTTGGAGTGGGGGGAAGGAGAGACCCAGTACTTC
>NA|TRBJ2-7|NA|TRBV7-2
CASSLGLGRGEQYF
TGTGCCAGCAGCTTAGGACTAGGGCGTGGCGAGCAGTACTTC
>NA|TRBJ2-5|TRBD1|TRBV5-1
CASSNRPGQLQETQYF
TGCGCCAGCAGCAACCGACCGGGACAGCTCCAAGAGACCCAGTACTTC
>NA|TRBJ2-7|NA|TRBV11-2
CASSLRRDTTYEQYF
TGTGCCAGCAGCTTACGCCGGGACACTACCTACGAGCAGTACTTC
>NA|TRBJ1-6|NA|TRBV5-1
CASSLDPSYNSPLHF
TGCGCCAGCAGCTTGGACCCCAGCTATAATTCACCCCTCCACTTT
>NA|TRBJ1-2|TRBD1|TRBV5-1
CASSQKYRDRGSDYGYTF
TGCGCCAGCAGCCAAAAATACCGGGACAGGGGGTCGGACTATGGCTACACCTTC
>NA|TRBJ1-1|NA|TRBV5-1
CASSLARQFPNTEAFF
TGCGCCAGCAGCTTGGCACGACAGTTTCCAAACACTGAAGCTTTCTTT
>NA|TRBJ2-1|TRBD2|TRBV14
CASSQVLAGVRFF
TGTGCCAGCAGCCAAGTTCTAGCGGGGGTCCGGTTCTTC
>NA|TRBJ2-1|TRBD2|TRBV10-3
CAISESFRGGAQYNEQFF
TGTGCCATCAGTGAGTCATTTCGGGGGGGGGCCCAGTACAATGAGCAGTTCTTC
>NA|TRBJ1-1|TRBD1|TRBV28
CASSFQGGNTEAFF
TGTGCCAGCAGTTTCCAGGGGGGGAACACTGAAGCTTTCTTT
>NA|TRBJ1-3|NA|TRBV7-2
CASSLDWGGRNTIYF
TGTGCCAGCAGCTTAGACTGGGGGGGGAGAAACACCATATATTTT
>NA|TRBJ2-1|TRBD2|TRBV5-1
CASSKERRGAYNEQFF
TGCGCCAGCAGCAAGGAGCGTCGGGGGGCCTACAATGAGCAGTTCTTC
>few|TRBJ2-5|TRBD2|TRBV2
CASGGLAGPQETQYF
TGTGCCAGCGGGGGACTAGCGGGGCCCCAAGAGACCCAGTACTTC
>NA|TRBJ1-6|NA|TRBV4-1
CASSHHRVEHNSPLHF
TGCGCCAGCAGCCACCACAGGGTCGAACATAATTCACCCCTCCACTTT
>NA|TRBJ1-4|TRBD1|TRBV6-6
CASSNDRVEKLFF
TGTGCCAGCAGTAACGACAGGGTTGAAAAACTGTTTTTT
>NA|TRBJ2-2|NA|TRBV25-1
CATTSVPGELFF
TGTGCCACAACTTCGGTCCCCGGGGAGCTGTTTTTT
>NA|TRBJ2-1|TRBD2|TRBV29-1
CSVEELAGEYNEQFF
TGCAGCGTTGAGGAACTAGCGGGGGAATACAATGAGCAGTTCTTC
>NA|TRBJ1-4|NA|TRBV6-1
CASSAIQGIGGEKLFF
TGTGCCAGCAGTGCTATACAGGGAATCGGTGGCGAAAAACTGTTTTTT
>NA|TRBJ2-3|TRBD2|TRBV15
CATSSLAGGLDTQYF
TGTGCCACCAGCAGCTTAGCGGGGGGGCTCGATACGCAGTATTTT
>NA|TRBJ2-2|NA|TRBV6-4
CASSEMQGSGELFF
TGTGCCAGCAGCGAAATGCAGGGTAGCGGGGAGCTGTTTTTT
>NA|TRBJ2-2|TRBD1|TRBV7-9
CASNGQGDTGELFF
TGTGCCAGCAACGGACAGGGGGACACCGGGGAGCTGTTTTTT